The clone carrying this T cell receptor (beta chain) was detected a few times. Its cognate antigen is unknown. This record belongs to a study of persistence of HIV-infected CD4 T cells. Study conclusions and caveats: Antigen-responding cells were enriched for degenerate expanded CDR3beta sequences.

The ends lost 4 bases at V and 8 bases at J; junction bases unmatched: 9. The CDR3 is 16 amino acids. CDR1 is MNHEY and CDR2 is SMNVEV in the germline V gene (reference sequence). The immunoSEQ assay was version 4, run in survey mode. Libraries were prepared by immunoSEQ multiplex PCR; TCRdb keeps only in-frame clonotypes and omits some of them. The sample carries about 32,000 clones, less than 75% recorded once. Cells were stimulated with overlapping HIV-1 Gag 15-mer peptides. Responding CD4+ T cells were sorted by upregulation of both CD40 ligand and CD69. Suppressive ART was started during chronic HIV-1 infection in these adults.

The chain links TRBV27 to TRBJ1-6, with 9 positions matching TRBD1. The specimen was CD4+ T cells sorted from PBMCs after approximately 20-hour stimulation, collected from a patient who received antiretroviral therapy. The source of this sequence is an adult man with HIV who was CMV-seropositive. The CDR3 coding sequence is TGTGCCAGCAGTTCGTCCGGGACAGGGCTTGATTCACCCCTCCACTTT. It yields the protein CASSSSGTGLDSPLHF.